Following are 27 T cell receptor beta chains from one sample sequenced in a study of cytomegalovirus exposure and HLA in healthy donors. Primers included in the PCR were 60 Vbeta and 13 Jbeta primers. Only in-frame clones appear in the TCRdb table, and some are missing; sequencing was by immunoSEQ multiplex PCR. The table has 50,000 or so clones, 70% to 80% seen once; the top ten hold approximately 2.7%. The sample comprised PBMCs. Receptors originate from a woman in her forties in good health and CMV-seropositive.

DNA for the CDR3: TGTGCCAGCAGTTACACCCGGGGGGGCTACGAGCAGTACTTC. Protein sequence: CASSYTRGGYEQYF. The genes are TRBV6-6 and TRBJ2-7, with 8 bases matching TRBD2. Germline V gene sequence: CDR1 MNHNY, CDR2 SVGAGI (reference sequence). The CDR3 runs 14 residues. V was pared by 2 bases and J by 3 bases, with 3 bases of the junction left unmatched.

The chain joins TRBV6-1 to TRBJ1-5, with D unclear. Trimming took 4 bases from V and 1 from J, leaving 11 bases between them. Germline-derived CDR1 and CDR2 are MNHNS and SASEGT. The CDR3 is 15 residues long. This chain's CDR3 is CASSGGAASNQPQHF. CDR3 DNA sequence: TGTGCCAGCAGTGGCGGAGCCGCCAGCAATCAGCCCCAGCATTTT.

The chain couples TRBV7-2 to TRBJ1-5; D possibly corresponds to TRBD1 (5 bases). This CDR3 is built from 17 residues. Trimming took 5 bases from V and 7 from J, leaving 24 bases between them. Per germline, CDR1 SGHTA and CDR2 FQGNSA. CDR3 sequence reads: CASSLSPGLRWEQPQHF. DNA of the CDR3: TGTGCCAGCAGCCTCTCGCCGGGACTCAGGTGGGAACAGCCCCAGCATTTT.

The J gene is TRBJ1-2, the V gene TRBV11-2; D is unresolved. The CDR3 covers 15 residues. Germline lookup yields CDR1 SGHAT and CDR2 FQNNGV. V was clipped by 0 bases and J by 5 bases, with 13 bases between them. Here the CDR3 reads CASSLELGSLYGYTF. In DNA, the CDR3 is TGTGCCAGCAGCTTAGAATTGGGGAGTCTATATGGCTACACCTTC.

The CDR3 coding sequence is TGTGCCAGCAGCGCACGGGGGAGCTCCTACAATGAGCAGTTCTTC. It codes for CASSARGSSYNEQFF. V is TRBV9 and J is TRBJ2-1, with D possibly TRBD2 on 6 matching bases. The CDR3 spans 15 residues. The germline V gene encodes CDR1 SGDLS and CDR2 YYNGEE. V gave up 3 bases and J gave up 0 bases, with 10 bases separating them.

CDR3 sequence (DNA): TGCGCCAGCGCGGCGGACAGCAACTATGGCTACACCTTC. This encodes CASAADSNYGYTF. The V call is TRBV5-1, the J call TRBJ1-2; possible D gene TRBD1, 6 bases. This CDR3 is 13 amino acids long. V was trimmed by 7 bases and J by 2 bases, leaving 12 bases between them. Germline values: CDR1 SGHRS, CDR2 YFSETQ.

CDR3 loop: CASLFEGTPENIQYF. The DNA for the CDR3 is TGTGCCAGCCTCTTTGAGGGAACCCCCGAAAACATTCAGTACTTC. The chain recombines TRBV2 with TRBJ2-4; D possibly corresponds to TRBD2 (5 bases). Germline-derived CDR1 and CDR2 are SNHLY and FYNNEI. The CDR3 consists of 15 residues. The germline V and J ends were trimmed by 8 bases and 5 bases, with 19 bases remaining between them.

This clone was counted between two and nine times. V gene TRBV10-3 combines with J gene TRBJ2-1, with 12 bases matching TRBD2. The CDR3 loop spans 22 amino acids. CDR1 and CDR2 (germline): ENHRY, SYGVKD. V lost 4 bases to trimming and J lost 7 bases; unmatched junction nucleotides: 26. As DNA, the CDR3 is TGTGCCATCAGTGTTCTCCTGGATGGGGGGACTAGCGGGTCGGGAATAAGAAATGAGCAGTTCTTC. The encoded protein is CAISVLLDGGTSGSGIRNEQFF.

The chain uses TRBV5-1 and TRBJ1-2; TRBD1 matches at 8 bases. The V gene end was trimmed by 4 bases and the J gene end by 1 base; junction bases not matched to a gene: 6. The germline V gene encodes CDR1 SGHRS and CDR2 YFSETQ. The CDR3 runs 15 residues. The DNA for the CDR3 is TGCGCCAGCAGCCTCGGGACAGGAGATAACTATGGCTACACCTTC. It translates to CASSLGTGDNYGYTF.

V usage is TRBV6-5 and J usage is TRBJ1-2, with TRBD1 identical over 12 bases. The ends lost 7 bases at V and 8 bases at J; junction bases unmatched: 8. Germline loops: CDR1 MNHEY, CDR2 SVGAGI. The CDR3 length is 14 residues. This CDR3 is CASTSGTGGNGYTF. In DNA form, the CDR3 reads TGTGCCAGCACCTCCGGGACAGGGGGCAACGGCTACACCTTC.

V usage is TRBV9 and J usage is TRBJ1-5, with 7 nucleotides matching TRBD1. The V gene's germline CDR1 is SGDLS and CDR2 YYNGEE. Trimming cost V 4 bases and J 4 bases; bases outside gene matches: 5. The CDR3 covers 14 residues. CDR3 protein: CASSPTGRNQPQHF. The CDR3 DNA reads TGTGCCAGCAGCCCGACAGGGCGTAATCAGCCCCAGCATTTT.

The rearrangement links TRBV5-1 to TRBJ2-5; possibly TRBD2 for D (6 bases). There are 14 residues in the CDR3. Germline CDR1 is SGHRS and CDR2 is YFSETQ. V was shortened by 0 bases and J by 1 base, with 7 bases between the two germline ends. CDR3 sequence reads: CASSLVGGQETQYF. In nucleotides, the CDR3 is TGCGCCAGCAGCTTGGTGGGGGGCCAAGAGACCCAGTACTTC.

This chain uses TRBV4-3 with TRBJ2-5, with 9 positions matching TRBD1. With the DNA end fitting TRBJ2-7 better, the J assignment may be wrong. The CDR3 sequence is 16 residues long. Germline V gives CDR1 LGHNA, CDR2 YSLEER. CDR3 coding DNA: TGCGCCAGCAGCCAACAAACAGGGGGCGCATCCTACGAGCAGTACTTC. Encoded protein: CASSQQTGGASYEQYF.

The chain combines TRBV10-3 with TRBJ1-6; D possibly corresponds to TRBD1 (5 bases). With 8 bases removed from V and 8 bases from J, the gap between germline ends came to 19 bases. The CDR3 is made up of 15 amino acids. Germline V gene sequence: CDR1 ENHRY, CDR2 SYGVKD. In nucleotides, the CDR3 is TGTGCCATCGCATCCCAAGGAGGGGCGGATTCACCCCTCCACTTT. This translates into CAIASQGGADSPLHF.

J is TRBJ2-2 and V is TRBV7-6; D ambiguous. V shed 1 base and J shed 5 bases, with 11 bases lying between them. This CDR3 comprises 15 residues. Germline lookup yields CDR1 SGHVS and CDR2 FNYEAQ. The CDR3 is CASSLVVPETGELFF. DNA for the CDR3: TGTGCCAGCAGCTTAGTTGTCCCAGAAACCGGGGAGCTGTTTTTT.

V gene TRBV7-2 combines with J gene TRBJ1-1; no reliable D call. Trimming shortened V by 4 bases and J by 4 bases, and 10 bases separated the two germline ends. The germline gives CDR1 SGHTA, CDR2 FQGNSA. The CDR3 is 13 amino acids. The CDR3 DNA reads TGTGCCAGCAGCTCCCCCTATGGCACTGAAGCTTTCTTT. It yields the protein CASSSPYGTEAFF. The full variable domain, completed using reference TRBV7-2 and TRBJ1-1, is GAGVSQSPSNKVTEKGKDVELRCDPISGHTALYWYRQSLGQGLEFLIYFQGNSAPDKSGLPSDRFSAERTGGSVSTLTIQRTQQEDSAVYLCASSSPYGTEAFFGQGTRLTVV.

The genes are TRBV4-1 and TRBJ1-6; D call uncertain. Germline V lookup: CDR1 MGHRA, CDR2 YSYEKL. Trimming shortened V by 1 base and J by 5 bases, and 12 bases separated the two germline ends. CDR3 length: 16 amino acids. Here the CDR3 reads CASSQVGVGDNSPLHF. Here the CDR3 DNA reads TGCGCCAGCAGCCAAGTCGGGGTCGGGGATAATTCACCCCTCCACTTT.

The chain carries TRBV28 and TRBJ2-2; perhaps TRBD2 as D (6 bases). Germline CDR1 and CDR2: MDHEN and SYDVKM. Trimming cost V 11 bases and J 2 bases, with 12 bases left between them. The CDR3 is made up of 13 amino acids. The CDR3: CALGGPNTGELFF. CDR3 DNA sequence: TGTGCCCTGGGGGGACCCAACACCGGGGAGCTGTTTTTT. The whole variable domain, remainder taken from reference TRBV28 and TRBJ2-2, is DVKVTQSSRYLVKRTGEKVFLECVQDMDHENMFWYRQDPGLGLRLIYFSYDVKMKEKGDIPEGYSVSREKKERFSLILESASTNQTSMYLCALGGPNTGELFFGEGSRLTVL.

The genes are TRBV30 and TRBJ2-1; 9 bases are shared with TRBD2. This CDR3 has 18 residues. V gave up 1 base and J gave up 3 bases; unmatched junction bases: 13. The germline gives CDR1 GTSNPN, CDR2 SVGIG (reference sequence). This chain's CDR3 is CAWSGSGLASGYYNEQFF. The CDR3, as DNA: TGTGCCTGGAGTGGCTCTGGACTAGCGTCAGGCTACTACAATGAGCAGTTCTTC. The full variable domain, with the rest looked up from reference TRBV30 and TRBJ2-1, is SQTIHQWPATLVQPVGSPLSLECTVEGTSNPNLYWYRQAAGRGLQLLFYSVGIGQISSEVPQNLSASRPQDRQFILSSKKLLLSDSGFYLCAWSGSGLASGYYNEQFFGPGTRLTVL.

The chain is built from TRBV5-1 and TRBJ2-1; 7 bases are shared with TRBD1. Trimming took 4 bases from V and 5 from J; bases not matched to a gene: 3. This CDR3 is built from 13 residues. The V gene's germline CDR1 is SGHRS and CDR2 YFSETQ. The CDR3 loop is CASSQGQNNEQFF. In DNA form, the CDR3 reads TGCGCCAGCAGCCAGGGACAGAACAATGAGCAGTTCTTC.

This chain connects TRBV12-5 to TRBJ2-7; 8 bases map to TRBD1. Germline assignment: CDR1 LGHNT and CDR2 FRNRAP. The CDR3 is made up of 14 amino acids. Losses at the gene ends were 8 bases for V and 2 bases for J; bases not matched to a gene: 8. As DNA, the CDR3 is TGTGCTAGTCGACTCTCAGGGGGCCCCTACGAGCAGTACTTC. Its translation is CASRLSGGPYEQYF.

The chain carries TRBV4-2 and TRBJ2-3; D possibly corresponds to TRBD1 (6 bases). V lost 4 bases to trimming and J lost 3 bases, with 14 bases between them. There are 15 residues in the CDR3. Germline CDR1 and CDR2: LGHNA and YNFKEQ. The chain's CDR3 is CASSPSQGWTDTQYF. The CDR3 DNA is TGTGCCAGCAGCCCATCACAGGGCTGGACAGATACGCAGTATTTT.

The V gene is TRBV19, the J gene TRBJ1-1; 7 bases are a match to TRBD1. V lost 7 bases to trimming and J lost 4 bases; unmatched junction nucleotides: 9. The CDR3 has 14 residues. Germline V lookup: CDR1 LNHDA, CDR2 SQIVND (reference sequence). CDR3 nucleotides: TGTGCCAGTACTCTGGACAGGAGTTTCACTGAAGCTTTCTTT. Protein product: CASTLDRSFTEAFF.

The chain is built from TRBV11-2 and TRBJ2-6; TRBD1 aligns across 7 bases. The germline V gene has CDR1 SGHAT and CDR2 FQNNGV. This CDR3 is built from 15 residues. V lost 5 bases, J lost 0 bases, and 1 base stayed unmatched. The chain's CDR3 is CASSRQGSGANVLTF. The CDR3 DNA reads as TGTGCCAGCAGCCGACAGGGCTCTGGGGCCAACGTCCTGACTTTC.

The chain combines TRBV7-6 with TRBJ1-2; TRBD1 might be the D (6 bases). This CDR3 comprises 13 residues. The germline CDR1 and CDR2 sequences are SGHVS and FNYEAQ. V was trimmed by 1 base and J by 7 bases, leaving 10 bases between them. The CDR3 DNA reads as TGTGCCAGCAGCTTAGACAGGGCAGGTGGCTACACCTTC. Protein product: CASSLDRAGGYTF.

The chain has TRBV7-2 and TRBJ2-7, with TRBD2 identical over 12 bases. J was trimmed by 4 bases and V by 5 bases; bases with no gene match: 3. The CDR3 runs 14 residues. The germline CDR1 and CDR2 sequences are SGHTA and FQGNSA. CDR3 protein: CASSPSGGGYEQYF. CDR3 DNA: TGTGCCAGCAGCCCTAGCGGGGGGGGGTACGAGCAGTACTTC.

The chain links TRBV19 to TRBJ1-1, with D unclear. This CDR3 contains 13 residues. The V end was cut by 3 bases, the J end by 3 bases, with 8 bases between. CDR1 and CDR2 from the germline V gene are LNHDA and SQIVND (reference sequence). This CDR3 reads CASSINADTEAFF. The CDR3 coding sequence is TGTGCCAGTAGTATTAACGCGGACACTGAAGCTTTCTTT.